This is a list of T cell receptor beta chains from one sample in a study of shared clonotypes between healthy human individuals. The table came from immunoSEQ multiplex PCR; TCRdb's copy has only in-frame clones and leaves some out. Of some 1,600,000 clones listed, 95% to 99% are singletons. Input material: naive CD4+ T cells sorted from blood. The receptors shown here come from a man aged 30 to 39 in good health. Both conserved end residues are part of each CDR3.

V gene,J gene,CDR3 protein
TRBV6-6,TRBJ2-5,CASSRTIQETQYF
TRBV5-1,TRBJ1-2,CASSLLDGPNYGYTF
TRBV5-1,TRBJ2-7,CASSLGGLLGQYF
TRBV5-1,TRBJ1-1,CASGLGTGTGAFF
TRBV27,TRBJ2-7,CASSPYGGGGYEQYF
TRBV19,TRBJ2-5,CASRESETQYF
TRBV5-1,TRBJ1-1,CASSLDGQVNTEAFF
TRBV7-9,TRBJ2-7,CASSLGDRVRGEQYF
TRBV7-9,TRBJ2-2,CASSSTTSGELFF
TRBV6-6,TRBJ2-7,CASSVQRESYEQYF
TRBV5-1,TRBJ2-1,CASRTSGSYNEQFF
TRBV7-9,TRBJ2-3,CASSYSGPGDTQYF
TRBV29-1,TRBJ2-1,CSVEDPSIHGLRQPSGSNEQFF
TRBV7-8,TRBJ1-2,CASSPFDRGMMDGYTF
TRBV29-1,TRBJ2-1,CSVAASGSIQSYNEQFF
TRBV11-3,TRBJ2-4,CASSPGGDKNIQYF
TRBV7-8,TRBJ1-1,CASSVQGQTEAFF
TRBV15,TRBJ2-7,CATSRSGLAGVVGEQYF
TRBV15,TRBJ1-6,CATSRDNGNSPLHF
TRBV6-1,TRBJ2-2,CASSVILAGGPSTGELFF
TRBV28,TRBJ2-7,CASIGGPVNFAEQYF
TRBV11-3,TRBJ2-2,CASSFKVLGELFF
TRBV21-1,TRBJ2-2,CARQDSPNTGELFF
TRBV18,TRBJ2-5,CASSPVAGGDETQYF
TRBV27,TRBJ2-7,CASSSQTGFYEQYF
TRBV6-5,TRBJ2-7,CASSSTGDSYEQYF
TRBV28,TRBJ2-3,CASSRGGSTDTQYF
TRBV7-2,TRBJ1-1,CASSRRPGVFRFNTEAFF
TRBV27,TRBJ1-1,CASRGGKGLGTEAFF
TRBV27,TRBJ2-1,CASTGTSGRNEQFF
TRBV6-5,TRBJ2-7,CASSYGQGPPYEQYF
TRBV4-3,TRBJ2-1,CASSQNRGGSYNEQFF
TRBV28,TRBJ1-1,CASSLLQEAFF
TRBV30,TRBJ1-1,CAWSVGDLDTEAFF
TRBV5-1,TRBJ2-7,CASSPGLAGEQYF
TRBV11-2,TRBJ1-2,CASSLDAPNYGYTF
TRBV5-1,TRBJ1-1,CASSLAPNTEAFF
TRBV6-6,TRBJ2-2,CASTHSSGRAGGELFF
TRBV4-1,TRBJ1-4,CASSLMGLPTNEKLFF
TRBV27,TRBJ2-3,CASSLMATSADTQYF
TRBV5-1,TRBJ2-6,CASSPVRDSPFYGANVLTF
TRBV18,TRBJ2-5,CASSPQSVQETQYF
TRBV7-9,TRBJ2-2,CASSRGQGGDTGELFF
TRBV29-1,TRBJ2-5,CSVGGLWEGMETQYF
TRBV18,TRBJ2-7,CASSPTGDYEQYF
TRBV10-1,TRBJ2-5,CASSESLTRERETQYF
TRBV29-1,TRBJ2-1,CSVGMGGLGFF
TRBV6-1,TRBJ1-5,CASSNNRGNNQPQHF
TRBV5-1,TRBJ1-3,CASSLAIGTGNTIYF
TRBV7-9,TRBJ2-3,CASSLEAF
TRBV9,TRBJ2-7,CASSQMDRPSYEQYF
TRBV7-6,TRBJ2-5,CASSLKWGTSGRPVHQETQYF
TRBV5-1,TRBJ2-3,CASSPTAGGPADTQYF
TRBV7-2,TRBJ2-7,CASSSVTSEQYF
TRBV27,TRBJ2-7,CASSRSGNSYEQYF
TRBV5-1,TRBJ2-3,CASSQTSTDTQYF
TRBV14,TRBJ2-7,CASSRLRTSGSEQYF
TRBV28,TRBJ2-3,CASRKDSIMAQYF
TRBV30,TRBJ2-1,CAWRDWDYNEQFF